One sample yielded the 28 T cell receptor beta chains listed below, sequenced in a study of shared clonotypes between healthy human individuals. Sequenced by immunoSEQ multiplex PCR; TCRdb stores in-frame clones only, minus some. Here the sample spans some 2.4 million clones, roughly 93% being singletons. Input material: naive CD4+ T cells from PBMCs. This sample's subset: CD45RA+ positively selected. These receptors came from a man aged 18 to 30 in good health. Some clones in this sample may be carry-over from other donors' samples.

The chain has TRBV7-3 and TRBJ2-1; a weak D match, TRBD2 (6 bases). This CDR3 has 15 residues. Germline V gene lookup returns CDR1 SGHTA and CDR2 FQGTGA. Between the trimmed V and J ends, which lost 5 bases and 4 bases, there was a span of 15 bases. The CDR3 DNA reads as TGTGCCAGCAGCCTCTGGCCGGGACTTTACAATGAGCAGTTCTTC. Protein: CASSLWPGLYNEQFF. The full variable domain, completed using reference TRBV7-3 and TRBJ2-1, is GAGVSQTPSNKVTEKGKYVELRCDPISGHTALYWYRQSLGQGPEFLIYFQGTGAADDSGLPNDRFFAVRPEGSVSTLKIQRTERGDSAVYLCASSLWPGLYNEQFFGPGTRLTVL.

The chain is built from TRBV29-1 and TRBJ2-5; D not resolved. The V gene's germline CDR1 is SQVTM and CDR2 ANQGSEA. The CDR3 is 13 residues long. V was trimmed by 6 bases and J by 1 base, leaving 12 bases between them. The CDR3 protein is CSVAWRLQETQYF. DNA of the CDR3: TGCAGCGTCGCATGGCGGCTCCAAGAGACCCAGTACTTC.

This chain joins TRBV6-6 and TRBJ2-7, with 9 bases identical to TRBD1. V was clipped by 4 bases and J by 4 bases; unmatched bases: 2. CDR3 length equals 13 residues. Germline V gene data show CDR1 as MNHNY and CDR2 as SVGAGI (reference sequence). The CDR3 nucleotides are TGTGCCAGCAGTTCGGGACAGGGTTACGAGCAGTACTTC. It encodes CASSSGQGYEQYF.

The chain recombines TRBV5-4 with TRBJ1-6; D is ambiguous. The CDR3 spans 14 residues. V lost 0 bases, J lost 7 bases, and 8 bases lay in between. The germline V gene encodes CDR1 SGHNT and CDR2 YYREEE (reference sequence). In nucleotides, the CDR3 is TGTGCCAGCAGCTTGGCAGTGGGCAATTCACCCCTCCACTTT. Its protein product is CASSLAVGNSPLHF.

This rearrangement joins TRBV19 to TRBJ2-7; D possibly uses TRBD1 or TRBD2 (5 bases each). Germline values: CDR1 LNHDA, CDR2 SQIVND (reference sequence). V was clipped by 3 bases and J by 0 bases, with 18 bases between them. The CDR3 loop spans 17 amino acids. CDR3 amino acids: CASSMGAAGTISYEQYF. In DNA form, the CDR3 reads TGTGCCAGTAGTATGGGTGCCGCCGGGACGATCTCCTACGAGCAGTACTTC.

The chain recombines TRBV18 with TRBJ1-2; 7 bases are a match to TRBD1. Germline V lookup: CDR1 KGHSH, CDR2 LQKENI. The CDR3 runs to 16 residues. V shed 2 bases, J shed 3 bases, and the junction held 9 bases outside the gene matches. CDR3 loop: CASSPLQGETYYGYTF. DNA for the CDR3: TGTGCCAGCTCACCATTGCAGGGGGAAACCTACTATGGCTACACCTTC.

The rearrangement uses TRBV9 and TRBJ2-2, with TRBD2 matching 11 bases. Germline V gives CDR1 SGDLS, CDR2 YYNGEE. CDR3 length equals 16 residues. Trimming cost V 4 bases and J 3 bases; bases outside gene matches: 5. This CDR3 reads CASSFLTSGDTGELFF. The DNA for the CDR3 is TGTGCCAGCAGCTTCCTGACTAGCGGGGACACCGGGGAGCTGTTTTTT.

The rearrangement uses TRBV7-3 and TRBJ2-1, with D perhaps TRBD2 (7 bases). The CDR3 has 15 residues. V lost 5 bases and J 3 bases, leaving 14 bases between the germline ends. The germline V gene has CDR1 SGHTA and CDR2 FQGTGA. The CDR3 here is CASSASRGGYNEQFF. The DNA of the CDR3 is TGTGCCAGCAGCGCCTCAAGGGGGGGCTACAATGAGCAGTTCTTC.

The gene calls are TRBV29-1 and TRBJ1-1; 7 positions match TRBD1. V lost 2 bases to trimming and J lost 5 bases; unmatched junction nucleotides: 2. The CDR3 extends over 12 amino acids. The germline gives CDR1 SQVTM, CDR2 ANQGSEA. Written as DNA, the CDR3 is TGCAGCGTTGAAAGGGGGCTTACTGAAGCTTTCTTT. It encodes CSVERGLTEAFF. Looking up the rest from reference TRBV29-1 and TRBJ1-1 gives the full variable domain: SAVISQKPSRDICQRGTSLTIQCQVDSQVTMMFWYRQQPGQSLTLIATANQGSEATYESGFVIDKFPISRPNLTFSTLTVSNMSPEDSSIYLCSVERGLTEAFFGQGTRLTVV.

The chain couples TRBV7-3 to TRBJ2-1; unclear D gene. CDR3 length equals 16 residues. V was cut by 6 bases and J by 0 bases, with 15 bases left in between. Germline V CDR1 and CDR2: SGHTA, FQGTGA. The CDR3 nucleotides are TGTGCCAGCAGACAAGAGTACGGACGCTCCTACAATGAGCAGTTCTTC. Translation gives CASRQEYGRSYNEQFF. Together with reference TRBV7-3 and TRBJ2-1, the CDR3 gives the full variable domain: GAGVSQTPSNKVTEKGKYVELRCDPISGHTALYWYRQSLGQGPEFLIYFQGTGAADDSGLPNDRFFAVRPEGSVSTLKIQRTERGDSAVYLCASRQEYGRSYNEQFFGPGTRLTVL.

J is TRBJ2-5 and V is TRBV6-1; unclear D gene. Trimming cost V 3 bases and J 0 bases, with 11 bases left between them. The CDR3 loop spans 15 amino acids. Germline assignment: CDR1 MNHNS and CDR2 SASEGT. As DNA, the CDR3 is TGTGCCAGCAGTGATGCTACTTGGTACCAAGAGACCCAGTACTTC. It yields the protein CASSDATWYQETQYF.

This chain joins TRBV7-2 and TRBJ1-2; a weak D match, TRBD1 (5 bases). The V and J ends lost 1 base and 5 bases respectively, with 11 bases between them. Germline V gene sequence: CDR1 SGHTA, CDR2 FQGNSA. The CDR3 is 14 residues long. The CDR3 DNA reads TGTGCCAGCAGCTTAGGATTTGGGGGGTATGGCTACACCTTC. It is translated as CASSLGFGGYGYTF. Full variable domain (outside the CDR3, taken from reference TRBV7-2 and TRBJ1-2): GAGVSQSPSNKVTEKGKDVELRCDPISGHTALYWYRQSLGQGLEFLIYFQGNSAPDKSGLPSDRFSAERTGGSVSTLTIQRTQQEDSAVYLCASSLGFGGYGYTFGSGTRLTVV.

The genes are TRBV4-3 and TRBJ2-3; possible D gene TRBD2, 6 bases. V shed 2 bases and J shed 2 bases, with 14 bases lying between them. CDR3 size: 16 residues. Germline CDR1 and CDR2: LGHNA and YSLEER. CDR3 residues: CASSQSGERVTDTQYF. The CDR3 DNA is TGCGCCAGCAGCCAATCGGGAGAGCGGGTCACAGATACGCAGTATTTT.

The chain is built from TRBV15 and TRBJ1-1; tentatively, D is TRBD1 (5 bases). Germline V CDR1 and CDR2: LNHNV, YYDKDF (reference sequence). The CDR3 sequence is 16 residues long. Trimming stripped 2 bases from V and 0 bases from J, with 13 bases between. This CDR3 is CATSRSGTRMNTEAFF. The CDR3 nucleotides read TGTGCCACCAGCAGATCCGGGACCAGGATGAACACTGAAGCTTTCTTT.

This chain uses TRBV5-4 with TRBJ2-6; 11 bases match TRBD1. Germline-derived CDR1 and CDR2 are SGHNT and YYREEE (reference sequence). After removal of 4 bases from V and 2 bases from J, the junction contained 5 bases not matched to a gene. The CDR3 contains 17 residues. The CDR3 nucleotides read TGTGCCAGCAGCAAGGACAGGGGGCTAGCTGGGGCCAACGTCCTGACTTTC. It translates to CASSKDRGLAGANVLTF.

The chain uses TRBV12-1 and TRBJ2-1; the table's TRBD2 call for D was not verified on the DNA. TRBV12-1 is designated a pseudogene. This CDR3 comprises 21 residues. Written as DNA, the CDR3 is TGTGTTAGCAGCAGCTTTGTCCGGACTAGCGGGGCCCTTTCTTTGTACAATGAGCAGTTCTTC. Its translation is CVSSSFVRTSGALSLYNEQFF.

Worth noting for this clone: The same CDR3 can be traced to other DNA sequences in this sample. The chain is built from TRBV5-1 and TRBJ2-3, with 11 bases identical to TRBD2. Germline V CDR1 and CDR2: SGHRS, YFSETQ. The CDR3 covers 16 residues. V lost 4 bases and J lost 0; bases outside the gene matches: 4. CDR3 residues: CASSPGTSGSTDTQYF. The CDR3, as DNA: TGCGCCAGCAGCCCGGGGACTAGCGGTAGCACAGATACGCAGTATTTT.

The CDR3 coding sequence is TGTGCCAGCAGACCCCTTGACAGGGGGCCTAACTATGGCTACACCTTC. This encodes CASRPLDRGPNYGYTF. V is TRBV28 and J is TRBJ1-2; TRBD1 agrees at 10 bases. Trimming removed 6 bases from V and 0 bases from J; junction bases left unmatched: 7. Germline values: CDR1 MDHEN, CDR2 SYDVKM. The CDR3 contains 16 residues.

The J gene is TRBJ1-1, the V gene TRBV6-5; no definite D call. CDR1 is MNHEY, CDR2 SVGAGI, per germline. The CDR3 consists of 12 residues. The ends were cut back, 2 bases at V and 10 bases at J, with 11 bases in the middle. CDR3 loop: CASSYRGEAAFF. CDR3 in DNA: TGTGCCAGCAGTTACCGTGGGGAGGCAGCTTTCTTT.

The chain couples TRBV28 to TRBJ2-2; D gene unclear. Germline V gene sequence: CDR1 MDHEN, CDR2 SYDVKM. V was trimmed by 3 bases and J by 5 bases, leaving 13 bases between them. This CDR3 has 15 residues. This CDR3 is CASSFLFGKTGELFF. The CDR3 DNA follows: TGTGCCAGCAGTTTTCTATTCGGCAAAACCGGGGAGCTGTTTTTT.

The V and J genes are TRBV11-3 and TRBJ2-7, with 7 nucleotides matching TRBD1. V was pared by 1 base and J by 4 bases, with 13 bases of the junction left unmatched. This CDR3 is built from 17 residues. Germline V lookup: CDR1 SGHNT, CDR2 YENEEA. The CDR3 reads CASSLARQGYPLYEQYF. The CDR3 DNA sequence: TGTGCCAGCAGCTTAGCCCGACAGGGCTACCCCCTGTACGAGCAGTACTTC.

The chain uses TRBV4-2 and TRBJ1-5; D remains unclear. V shed 1 base and J shed 6 bases, with 13 bases lying between them. The CDR3 runs 15 residues. Germline V gene sequence: CDR1 LGHNA, CDR2 YNFKEQ. The CDR3 reads CASSQVEEGPQPQHF. CDR3 sequence (DNA): TGTGCCAGCAGCCAAGTCGAGGAAGGGCCTCAGCCCCAGCATTTT.

A note on this clone: Within the sample, other DNA sequences also encode this same CDR3. The genes are TRBV6-5 and TRBJ2-7, with 10 bases aligning to TRBD1. The length of the CDR3 is 15 residues. The V segment lost 0 bases and the J segment 2 bases; nucleotides outside the gene matches: 1. Germline V gene data show CDR1 as MNHEY and CDR2 as SVGAGI. Written as DNA, the CDR3 is TGTGCCAGCAGTTACTCGGGACAGGGGACCTACGAGCAGTACTTC. Translating gives CASSYSGQGTYEQYF.

This chain connects TRBV4-3 to TRBJ2-7; no clear D gene. Germline V gives CDR1 LGHNA, CDR2 YSLEER. The CDR3 extends over 14 amino acids. The V end was cut by 1 base, the J end by 0 bases, with 7 bases between. The CDR3 DNA follows: TGCGCCAGCAGCCAAGGAGTGATCTCCTACGAGCAGTACTTC. It translates to CASSQGVISYEQYF.

This chain connects TRBV5-1 to TRBJ2-2, with 10 bases fitting TRBD2. This CDR3 is built from 17 residues. V lost 7 bases and J lost 1; bases outside the gene matches: 10. The germline gives CDR1 SGHRS, CDR2 YFSETQ. The CDR3 is CASGRGSGRRNTGELFF. The CDR3 DNA sequence: TGCGCCAGCGGAAGGGGTAGCGGGAGGAGGAACACCGGGGAGCTGTTTTTT.

The genes are TRBV6-5 and TRBJ1-1; D gene unclear. The CDR3 runs 16 residues. From germline, CDR1 is MNHEY and CDR2 SVGAGI. Trimming cost V 0 bases and J 6 bases, with 17 bases left between them. CDR3 in amino acids: CASSYSTTFRGAEAFF. DNA of the CDR3: TGTGCCAGCAGTTACTCGACGACCTTTCGGGGAGCTGAAGCTTTCTTT.

The rearrangement links TRBV7-2 to TRBJ2-7, with a tentative D call TRBD2 (6 bases). The germline CDR1 and CDR2 sequences are SGHTA and FQGNSA. The CDR3 covers 14 residues. V lost 2 bases to trimming and J lost 6 bases, with 14 bases between them. For the CDR3, the DNA is TGTGCCAGCAGCTTAAAGGGTAGCGGCCGCGAGCAGTACTTC. This translates into CASSLKGSGREQYF. Full variable domain (remainder filled in from reference TRBV7-2 and TRBJ2-7): GAGVSQSPSNKVTEKGKDVELRCDPISGHTALYWYRQSLGQGLEFLIYFQGNSAPDKSGLPSDRFSAERTGGSVSTLTIQRTQQEDSAVYLCASSLKGSGREQYFGPGTRLTVT.

This clone was recorded once. The rearrangement uses TRBV6-1 and TRBJ2-1; 10 bases fit TRBD2. Germline V lookup: CDR1 MNHNS, CDR2 SASEGT. The CDR3 is made up of 15 amino acids. V was clipped by 6 bases and J by 3 bases; unmatched bases: 5. The CDR3 nucleotides are TGTGCCAGCAGGGCTAGCGGGAGAGTCTACAATGAGCAGTTCTTC. The encoded protein is CASRASGRVYNEQFF.